These 25 T cell receptor beta chains were sequenced from one sample in a study of radiation and T cells in renal cell carcinoma. The time point denotes: blood 4 weeks post-SBRT, at nephrectomy. As for treatment: 15 Gy SBRT to primary tumor, nephrectomy 4 weeks later. TCRdb's table, derived via immunoSEQ multiplex PCR, lists solely in-frame clones and lacks some. The sample yields some 64,000 clones, over 60% seen once. The input for sequencing was blood, taken from a patient whose treatment included radiotherapy and nephrectomy. Every receptor here comes from a man between 60 and 75 years old with renal cell carcinoma.

This clone has a handful of counts. V is TRBV2 and J is TRBJ1-6; maybe TRBD1 (5 bases). V was shortened by 4 bases and J by 10 bases, with 11 bases between the two germline ends. Germline CDR1 reads SNHLY; CDR2 reads FYNNEI. The CDR3 has 13 amino acids. CDR3 sequence reads: CASSGQGLSPLHF. The CDR3 DNA reads as TGTGCCAGCAGTGGGCAGGGTCTCTCACCCCTCCACTTT.

This clone was detected only a few times. CDR3 in amino acids: CAISVEGAGNTEAFF. For the CDR3, the DNA is TGTGCCATCAGTGTAGAGGGGGCGGGGAACACTGAAGCTTTCTTT. V and J are TRBV10-3 and TRBJ1-1, with TRBD1 identical over 7 bases. CDR3 length: 15 amino acids. With V trimmed by 4 bases and J by 1 base, 6 bases remained unmatched. CDR1 and CDR2 from the germline V gene are ENHRY and SYGVKD.

The V and J genes are TRBV30 and TRBJ2-2; no firm D call. Germline CDR1 and CDR2: GTSNPN and SVGIG (reference sequence). Trimming took 0 bases from V and 7 from J, leaving 9 bases between them. The CDR3 runs to 13 residues. The CDR3 sequence is CAWSVASRGELFF. The DNA of the CDR3 is TGTGCCTGGAGTGTTGCATCTCGCGGGGAGCTGTTTTTT.

The chain uses TRBV5-8 and TRBJ1-4; weak D call: TRBD1 (6 bases). Germline CDR1 and CDR2: SGHTS and YDEGEE. The V and J ends lost 4 bases and 1 base respectively, with 8 bases between them. CDR3 length: 14 amino acids. The CDR3 reads CASSQGRTNEKLFF. Here the CDR3 DNA reads TGTGCCAGCAGCCAGGGGCGAACTAATGAAAAACTGTTTTTT.

The gene calls are TRBV29-1 and TRBJ1-4; D gene uncertain. The V gene's germline CDR1 is SQVTM and CDR2 ANQGSEA. Deletions cut 4 bases from V and 7 bases from J, with 10 bases between. This CDR3 region has 12 residues. CDR3 coding DNA: TGCAGCGTTGGGTCAGGCCCTGAAAAACTGTTTTTT. Protein: CSVGSGPEKLFF.

This clone was observed at least ten times. This chain connects TRBV7-9 to TRBJ1-6; possible D gene TRBD1, 5 bases. V was cut by 1 base and J by 11 bases, with 15 bases left in between. This CDR3 spans 15 amino acids. Per germline, CDR1 SEHNR and CDR2 FQNEAQ (reference sequence). This CDR3 is CASSLGPGGATPLHF. The DNA of the CDR3 is TGTGCCAGCAGCTTAGGACCGGGGGGAGCGACACCCCTCCACTTT. Full variable domain (remainder filled in from reference TRBV7-9 and TRBJ1-6): DTGVSQNPRHKITKRGQNVTFRCDPISEHNRLYWYRQTLGQGPEFLTYFQNEAQLEKSRLLSDRFSAERPKGSFSTLEIQRTEQGDSAMYLCASSLGPGGATPLHFGNGTRLTVT.

This sequence joins TRBV2 and TRBJ2-5; D may be TRBD1 (6 bases). V shed 5 bases and J shed 4 bases, with 14 bases lying between them. The CDR3 loop spans 14 amino acids. CDR1 is SNHLY, CDR2 FYNNEI, per germline. CDR3 coding DNA: TGTGCCAGCAGTCGCTTCCTAGGGGGAGAGACCCAGTACTTC. This gives the protein CASSRFLGGETQYF.

The V and J genes are TRBV19 and TRBJ2-6; D not resolved. Germline assignment: CDR1 LNHDA and CDR2 SQIVND (reference sequence). V lost 3 bases, J lost 4 bases, and 10 bases lay in between. This CDR3 region has 15 residues. CDR3 in amino acids: CASSIDLAGANVLTF. CDR3 in DNA: TGTGCCAGTAGTATTGATCTGGCCGGGGCCAACGTCCTGACTTTC.

V and J are TRBV7-2 and TRBJ1-5; D call uncertain. The CDR3 contains 12 residues. V was shortened by 5 bases and J by 3 bases, with 5 bases between the two germline ends. Germline lookup yields CDR1 SGHTA and CDR2 FQGNSA. The CDR3 loop is CASSNSNQPQHF. The CDR3 DNA is TGTGCCAGCAGCAACTCCAATCAGCCCCAGCATTTT.

This chain connects TRBV30 to TRBJ2-2; D may be TRBD1 (6 bases). The CDR3 contains 16 residues. Trimming removed 2 bases from V and 0 bases from J, with 13 bases in between. Per the germline V gene, CDR1 is GTSNPN and CDR2 is SVGIG (reference sequence). Here the CDR3 reads CAWSTEAGANTGELFF. In DNA form, the CDR3 reads TGTGCCTGGAGTACAGAGGCAGGGGCGAACACCGGGGAGCTGTTTTTT.

This chain uses TRBV4-1 with TRBJ1-4, with 8 bases aligning to TRBD1. With 4 bases clipped from V and 7 bases from J, the junction kept 5 bases outside the gene matches. The CDR3 is 14 residues long. Germline V gene lookup returns CDR1 MGHRA and CDR2 YSYEKL. The CDR3 DNA reads TGCGCCAGCAGCCTGCAGGGGGCGGGTGAAAAACTGTTTTTT. It yields the protein CASSLQGAGEKLFF.

This sequence joins TRBV30 and TRBJ2-1, with D hard to call. Germline CDR1 reads GTSNPN; CDR2 reads SVGIG (reference sequence). V lost 5 bases, J lost 3 bases, and 14 bases lay in between. The length of the CDR3 is 14 residues. The CDR3 nucleotides are TGTGCCTGGGGAGACTCAAGTCTCTACAATGAGCAGTTCTTC. Its translation is CAWGDSSLYNEQFF.

This clone has only a few counts. The chain joins TRBV6-4 to TRBJ1-5, with D tentatively TRBD1 (6 bases). Trimming cost V 8 bases and J 2 bases, with 13 bases left between them. The CDR3 is 14 amino acids. CDR1 and CDR2 from the germline V gene are MRHNA and SNTAGT. CDR3 protein: CASSGGTRNQPQHF. CDR3 DNA: TGTGCCAGCTCCGGAGGGACACGCAATCAGCCCCAGCATTTT.

This chain joins TRBV2 and TRBJ1-1; 9 bases map to TRBD1. V dropped 4 bases and J dropped 4; count of bases not matched to a gene: 10. The CDR3 totals 16 residues. Germline CDR1 and CDR2: SNHLY and FYNNEI. The CDR3: CASSVLYLGQGTEAFF. Written as DNA, the CDR3 is TGTGCCAGCAGTGTACTTTATCTGGGACAGGGCACTGAAGCTTTCTTT.

J is TRBJ1-2 and V is TRBV10-2; tentative D call: TRBD1 (5 bases). Germline V gene data show CDR1 as WSHSY and CDR2 as SAAADI. This CDR3 contains 13 residues. The V end lost 7 bases, the J end lost 8 bases, and 17 bases lay between the germline ends. This CDR3 is CASKIGHAPGYTF. Written as DNA, the CDR3 is TGCGCCAGCAAGATAGGACATGCCCCGGGCTACACCTTC.

In DNA form, the CDR3 reads TGTGCCAGCAGCTTAGAGGGGGCTCCGGGGTTCGGCTACACCTTC. Its translation is CASSLEGAPGFGYTF. The J gene is TRBJ1-2, the V gene TRBV7-8, with 7 nucleotides matching TRBD1. There are 15 residues in the CDR3. Germline lookup yields CDR1 SGHVS and CDR2 FQNEAQ. With 1 base clipped from V and 8 bases from J, the junction kept 10 bases outside the gene matches.

This clone was picked up one time. This chain joins TRBV19 and TRBJ2-5; D possibly corresponds to TRBD1 (5 bases). V dropped 4 bases and J dropped 2 bases, with 8 bases sitting between them. Germline V CDR1 and CDR2: LNHDA, SQIVND (reference sequence). The CDR3 is made up of 13 amino acids. The CDR3 reads CASSTTGQETQYF. CDR3 DNA sequence: TGTGCCAGTAGTACCACAGGTCAAGAGACCCAGTACTTC.

This chain uses TRBV6-4 with TRBJ2-1, with 8 bases aligning to TRBD2. The CDR3 has 14 amino acids. Germline V gene lookup returns CDR1 MRHNA and CDR2 SNTAGT. Trimming at V came to 4 bases and at J to 8 bases, leaving 7 bases not matched to a gene. The CDR3 bases are TGTGCCAGCAGTGTGACGGGGGGGCGAGATGAGCAGTTCTTC. Its protein is CASSVTGGRDEQFF.

V and J are TRBV10-2 and TRBJ2-2; D is perhaps TRBD1 (5 bases). V gave up 3 bases and J gave up 6 bases, with 8 bases separating them. CDR3 length: 13 amino acids. From germline, CDR1 is WSHSY and CDR2 SAAADI. The CDR3 bases are TGCGCCAGCAGTGACAGGGTAGCCGGGGAGCTGTTTTTT. This gives the protein CASSDRVAGELFF.

V is TRBV19 and J is TRBJ1-3, with TRBD1 identical over 7 bases. From germline, CDR1 is LNHDA and CDR2 SQIVND (reference sequence). Losses at the gene ends were 6 bases for V and 0 bases for J; bases not matched to a gene: 5. This CDR3 has 15 amino acids. The CDR3 region is CASRGTANSGNTIYF. The CDR3 nucleotides read TGTGCCAGTAGGGGGACAGCCAACTCTGGAAACACCATATATTTT.

This chain joins TRBV5-1 and TRBJ1-4; 7 bases are shared with TRBD1. V lost 0 bases and J lost 7; bases outside the gene matches: 6. This CDR3 region has 15 residues. In germline, CDR1 is SGHRS, CDR2 YFSETQ. The CDR3 nucleotides are TGCGCCAGCAGCTTGGGGGACAGAGTAGCTGAAAAACTGTTTTTT. Encoded protein: CASSLGDRVAEKLFF.

The chain recombines TRBV4-3 with TRBJ1-5, with D unresolved. The CDR3 covers 17 residues. Trimming pared 4 bases from V and 1 base from J, leaving 17 bases between. Germline CDR1 and CDR2: LGHNA and YSLEER. The CDR3 region is CASSLWAGTISNQPQHF. The CDR3 bases are TGCGCCAGCAGCCTCTGGGCGGGAACTATAAGCAATCAGCCCCAGCATTTT.

The DNA of the CDR3 is TGTGCCAGCAGTGATAGGCTAGCGGGGGAAGAGACCCAGTACTTC. Residues: CASSDRLAGEETQYF. The chain is built from TRBV2 and TRBJ2-5; TRBD2 agrees at 10 bases. Trimming took 3 bases from V and 3 from J; bases not matched to a gene: 4. The CDR3 has 15 amino acids. Germline values: CDR1 SNHLY, CDR2 FYNNEI.

V is TRBV2 and J is TRBJ1-2, with D possibly TRBD1 on 5 matching bases. This CDR3 spans 14 amino acids. Deletions cut 4 bases from V and 3 bases from J, with 12 bases between. The germline CDR1 and CDR2 sequences are SNHLY and FYNNEI. CDR3 in amino acids: CASSGGGLDYGYTF. The CDR3 nucleotides are TGTGCCAGCAGTGGGGGCGGGTTGGACTATGGCTACACCTTC.

V and J are TRBV18 and TRBJ2-5; 9 bases line up with TRBD1. The CDR3 has 13 amino acids. Germline CDR1 is KGHSH and CDR2 is LQKENI. With 5 bases clipped from V and 5 bases from J, the junction kept 3 bases outside the gene matches. In DNA form, the CDR3 reads TGTGCCAGCTCATCCGGACAGGGGGAGACCCAGTACTTC. It encodes CASSSGQGETQYF.